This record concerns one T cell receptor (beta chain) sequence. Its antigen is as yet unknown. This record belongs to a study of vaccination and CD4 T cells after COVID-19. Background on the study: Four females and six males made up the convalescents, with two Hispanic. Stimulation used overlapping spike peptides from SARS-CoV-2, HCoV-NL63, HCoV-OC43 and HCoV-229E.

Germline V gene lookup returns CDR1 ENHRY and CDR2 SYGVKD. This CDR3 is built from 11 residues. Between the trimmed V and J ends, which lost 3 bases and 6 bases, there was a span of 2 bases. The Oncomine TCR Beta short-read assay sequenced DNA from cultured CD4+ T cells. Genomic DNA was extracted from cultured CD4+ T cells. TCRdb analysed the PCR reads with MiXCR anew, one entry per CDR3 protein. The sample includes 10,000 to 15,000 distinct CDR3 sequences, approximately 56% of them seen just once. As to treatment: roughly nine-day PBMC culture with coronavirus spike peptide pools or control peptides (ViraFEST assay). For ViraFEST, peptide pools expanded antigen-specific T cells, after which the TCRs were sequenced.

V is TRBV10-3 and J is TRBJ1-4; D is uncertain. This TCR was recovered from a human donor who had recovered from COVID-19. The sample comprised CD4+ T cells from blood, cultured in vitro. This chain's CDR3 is CAISDDEKLFF. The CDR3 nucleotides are TGTGCCATCAGTGATGATGAAAAACTGTTTTTT.